The T cell receptor beta chain described here comes from a study of beta chain features in type 1 diabetes. Notes on the study in general: TCRB repertoires of naive, central memory and Treg cells appeared more similar among patients than among healthy donors. Within each of all four CD4+ subsets, Type 1 diabetes patients had TCRB CDR3s that were moderately but significantly shorter.

Deletions cut 0 bases from V and 4 bases from J, with 8 bases between. The CDR3 runs 15 residues. Germline lookup yields CDR1 SGHRS and CDR2 YFSETQ. Notes on this clone: The target antigen is unknown.

What was sequenced were expressed TCRB transcripts, since all of the isolated RNA had been reverse transcribed. Profiling relied on immunoSEQ multiplex PCR, and the TCRdb table lists in-frame clones only, not all of them. The sample lists fewer than 250,000 clones, around 68% occurring once. Sorted populations all exceeded 95% purity. The chain carries TRBV5-1 and TRBJ2-6; D not resolved. This clonotype was sampled from a man aged 25-45 years in good health. The sequenced sample consisted of naive CD4+ T cells from blood. The CDR3 nucleotides are TGCGCCAGCAGCTTGGTTTTGGCAGGGGCCAACGTCCTGACTTTC. This codes for CASSLVLAGANVLTF.